The 6 T cell receptor beta chains below all came from one sample that was sequenced in a study of blood T cell repertoires in COVID-19. Produced via immunoSEQ multiplex PCR; TCRdb's table is partial and in-frame only. The data hold fewer than 85,000 clones, with 60% to 75% observed a single time. Material for sequencing was peripheral blood. These receptors were obtained from a woman in her 70s with acute or convalescent COVID-19.

The chain recombines TRBV29-1 with TRBJ1-4; D gene uncertain. The ends were cut back, 4 bases at V and 8 bases at J, with 11 bases in the middle. The CDR3 extends over 12 amino acids. Germline V gene lookup returns CDR1 SQVTM and CDR2 ANQGSEA. CDR3 protein: CSVVGQQEKLFF. CDR3 in DNA: TGCAGCGTTGTTGGGCAGCAGGAAAAACTGTTTTTT. The variable domain in full, with the rest retrieved from reference TRBV29-1 and TRBJ1-4, is SAVISQKPSRDICQRGTSLTIQCQVDSQVTMMFWYRQQPGQSLTLIATANQGSEATYESGFVIDKFPISRPNLTFSTLTVSNMSPEDSSIYLCSVVGQQEKLFFGSGTQLSVL.

The rearrangement joins TRBV21-1 to TRBJ1-2; the table's D gene call, TRBD1, was not cross checked with the DNA. TRBV21-1 is marked as a pseudogene. The CDR3 has 14 amino acids. CDR3 sequence reads: CASSTGTANYGYTF. The CDR3, as DNA: TGTGCCAGCAGCACCGGGACAGCAAACTATGGCTACACCTTC.

This clone came up once. V and J are TRBV19 and TRBJ1-1; D unresolved. The CDR3 extends over 12 amino acids. Trimming removed 3 bases from V and 1 base from J, with 3 bases in between. Germline CDR1 is LNHDA and CDR2 is SQIVND (reference sequence). CDR3 amino acids: CASSIQNTEAFF. The CDR3 DNA follows: TGTGCCAGTAGTATTCAGAACACTGAAGCTTTCTTT.

This clone was detected once. This chain links TRBV11-2 with TRBJ1-2; 7 nucleotides align to TRBD1. Unmatched junction bases numbered 13, after V lost 0 bases and J lost 12 bases. The CDR3 has 15 residues. The germline CDR1 and CDR2 sequences are SGHAT and FQNNGV. Here the CDR3 reads CASSLDLVQGGRNTF. The CDR3 DNA follows: TGTGCCAGCAGCTTAGATCTTGTCCAGGGGGGTAGGAACACCTTC.

The chain uses TRBV7-9 and TRBJ2-7; tentatively, D is TRBD2 (5 bases). V was shortened by 4 bases and J by 3 bases, with 16 bases between the two germline ends. The germline gives CDR1 SEHNR, CDR2 FQNEAQ (reference sequence). The CDR3 contains 15 residues. CDR3 in DNA: TGTGCCAGCAGCTACAGTGGACTCCTCATCTACGAGCAGTACTTC. Its translation is CASSYSGLLIYEQYF.

The chain combines TRBV6-5 with TRBJ2-3, with 9 nucleotides matching TRBD2. Germline-derived CDR1 and CDR2 are MNHEY and SVGAGI. Trimming took 4 bases from V and 6 from J; bases not matched to a gene: 11. This CDR3 has 16 amino acids. CDR3 DNA sequence: TGTGCCAGCAGTTCCCCGGGACTAGCCTCCCTGGATACGCAGTATTTT. Residues: CASSSPGLASLDTQYF.